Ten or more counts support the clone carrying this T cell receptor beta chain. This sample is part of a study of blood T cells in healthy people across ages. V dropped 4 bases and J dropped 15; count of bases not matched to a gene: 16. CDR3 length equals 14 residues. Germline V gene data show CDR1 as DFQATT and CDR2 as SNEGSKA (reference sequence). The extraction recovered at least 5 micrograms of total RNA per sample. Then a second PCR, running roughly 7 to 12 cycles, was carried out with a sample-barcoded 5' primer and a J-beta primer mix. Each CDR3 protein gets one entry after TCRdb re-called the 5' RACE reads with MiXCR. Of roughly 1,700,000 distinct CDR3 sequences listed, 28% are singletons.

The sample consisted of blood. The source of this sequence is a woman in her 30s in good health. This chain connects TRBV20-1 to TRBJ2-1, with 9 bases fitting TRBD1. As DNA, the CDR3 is TGCAGTGCTAAGACAGGGGGGGGCCCACGAGGAGGGTTCTTC. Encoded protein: CSAKTGGGPRGGFF.